What follows is one T cell receptor (beta chain) and its context. This sample is part of a study of cytomegalovirus exposure and HLA in healthy donors. The PCR was carried out with 60 Vbeta primers and 13 Jbeta primers. Using immunoSEQ multiplex PCR, the repertoire was profiled, and TCRdb retains in-frame clones only, with some absent. The data contain around 150,000 clones, around 82% of them singletons. This CDR3 comprises 17 residues. In germline, CDR1 is SGHDT, CDR2 YYEEEE. V was shortened by 0 bases and J by 2 bases, with 15 bases between the two germline ends. The sequencing input was PBMCs. The J gene is TRBJ2-1, the V gene TRBV5-6; maybe TRBD2 (7 bases). The source is a man aged 45-65 years in good health and CMV-seronegative. CDR3: CASSLGSRGGTYNEQFF. CDR3 coding DNA: TGTGCCAGCAGCTTGGGTTCGAGGGGGGGGACCTACAATGAGCAGTTCTTC.